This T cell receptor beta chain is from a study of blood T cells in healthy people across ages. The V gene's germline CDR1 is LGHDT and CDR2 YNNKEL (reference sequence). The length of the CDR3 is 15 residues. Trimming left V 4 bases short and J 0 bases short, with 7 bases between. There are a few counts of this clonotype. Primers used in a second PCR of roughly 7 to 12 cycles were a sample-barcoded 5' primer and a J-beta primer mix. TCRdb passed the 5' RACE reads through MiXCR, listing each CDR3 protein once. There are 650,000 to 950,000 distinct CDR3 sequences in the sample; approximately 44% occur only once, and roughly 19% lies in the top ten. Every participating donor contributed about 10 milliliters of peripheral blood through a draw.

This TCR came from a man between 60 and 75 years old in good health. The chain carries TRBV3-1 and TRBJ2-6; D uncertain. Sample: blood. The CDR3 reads CASSRANSGANVLTF. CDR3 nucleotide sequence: TGTGCCAGCAGCCGGGCTAACTCTGGGGCCAACGTCCTGACTTTC.